The next 3 T cell receptor beta chains were all read from a single sample in a study of T cells in Graves' hyperthyroidism and ophthalmopathy. Amplification of TCR beta CDR3 regions used RNA as the template. With the HTBI primer set, the TCR CDR3 went through a first round of RT-PCR. TCRdb reanalysed the multiplex PCR reads using MiXCR and keeps one entry per CDR3 protein. The repertoire holds around 600,000 distinct CDR3 sequences, with over 40% as singletons. Sequencing was carried out using peripheral blood or thyroid tissue (not recorded which). These receptor sequences come from an adult man with Graves' disease, either hyperthyroidism or ophthalmopathy (not recorded which).

The gene calls are TRBV20-1 and TRBJ1-1, with D possibly TRBD1 on 6 matching bases. Germline CDR1 DFQATT, CDR2 SNEGSKA (reference sequence). The CDR3 has 14 residues. Trimming shortened V by 5 bases and J by 2 bases, and 15 bases separated the two germline ends. CDR3 sequence: CSAGGSRVNTEAFF. In nucleotides, the CDR3 is TGCAGTGCTGGGGGCTCGCGTGTAAACACTGAAGCTTTCTTT.

The chain joins TRBV29-1 to TRBJ1-4, with 8 bases identical to TRBD1. V was clipped by 7 bases and J by 7 bases; unmatched bases: 8. This CDR3 spans 13 amino acids. The germline V gene encodes CDR1 SQVTM and CDR2 ANQGSEA. The chain's CDR3 is CSDQGARTEKLFF. The CDR3 bases are TGCAGCGATCAGGGGGCGAGGACTGAAAAACTGTTTTTT.

As for this clonotype: The junction departs from germline at one end; a sequencing error may be responsible. The chain is built from TRBV7-3 and TRBJ1-1; D ambiguous. Germline lookup yields CDR1 SGHTA and CDR2 FQGTGA. The length of the CDR3 is 13 residues. The CDR3 protein is CASSQVLETEAFF. The CDR3, as DNA: TGCGCCAGCAGCCAAGTGCTGGAGACTGAAGCTTTCTTT.